This TCR beta chain appears in the sequencing data of a study of identical twins. The study's findings and limits: Possibly, invariant MAIT and iNKT cells partly confounded zero-insertion analyses. The study based its conclusions on cross-sectional statistical analysis and did not follow the same donors.

Template switching added a universal primer site, and cDNA bore unique molecular identifiers. TCRdb processed the 5' RACE reads anew with MiXCR; each CDR3 protein has one entry. The table has hundreds of thousands of distinct CDR3 sequences, around 6.1% seen once. This clonotype has ten or more counts. Its target is not known. V was clipped by 6 bases and J by 3 bases, with 15 bases between them. Per germline, CDR1 MDHEN and CDR2 SYDVKM. This CDR3 region has 14 residues. This receptor was obtained from a man aged 18 to 30 in good health. Sequencing input: naive T cells sorted from blood. This chain joins TRBV28 and TRBJ2-7, with D possibly being TRBD2 (7 bases). This CDR3 is CASRGGGDSYEQYF. The CDR3 nucleotides are TGTGCCAGCAGAGGGGGGGGTGACAGCTACGAGCAGTACTTC.